The 25 T cell receptor beta chains presented below share a single source sample, sequenced in a study of technical replicates of blood from a few donors. The table came from immunoSEQ multiplex PCR; TCRdb's copy has only in-frame clones and leaves some out. The table lists about 84,000 clones, 93% of them singletons. Sequencing was carried out using T cells isolated from PBMCs. Receptor source: a human donor in good health.

The rearrangement uses TRBV27 and TRBJ1-1; D is possibly TRBD1 (5 bases). The CDR3 is 12 residues long. Trimming took 5 bases from V and 8 from J, leaving 12 bases between them. Germline CDR1 is MNHEY and CDR2 is SMNVEV (reference sequence). CDR3 DNA sequence: TGTGCCAGCAGTCAGGTGCGGGGCGAAGCTTTCTTT. Its protein is CASSQVRGEAFF.

This chain uses TRBV7-3 with TRBJ2-7; 7 nucleotides match TRBD1. Germline CDR1 and CDR2: SGHTA and FQGTGA. CDR3 length: 11 residues. The V segment lost 8 bases and the J segment 3 bases; nucleotides outside the gene matches: 1. This CDR3 reads CASRDSYEQYF. In DNA, the CDR3 is TGTGCCAGCCGGGACAGCTACGAGCAGTACTTC. The full variable domain, with the rest looked up from reference TRBV7-3 and TRBJ2-7, is GAGVSQTPSNKVTEKGKYVELRCDPISGHTALYWYRQSLGQGPEFLIYFQGTGAADDSGLPNDRFFAVRPEGSVSTLKIQRTERGDSAVYLCASRDSYEQYFGPGTRLTVT.

In nucleotides, the CDR3 is TGTGCCAGCAGTGAAGATTTCAACTGGGCTTTCTTT. Protein product: CASSEDFNWAFF. The chain joins TRBV2 to TRBJ1-1; D unresolved. Germline values: CDR1 SNHLY, CDR2 FYNNEI. Trimming left V 1 base short and J 11 bases short, with 11 bases between. The CDR3 spans 12 residues.

The chain is built from TRBV19 and TRBJ2-1; the match to TRBD2 covers 10 bases. CDR1 is LNHDA, CDR2 SQIVND, per germline (reference sequence). CDR3 length: 15 residues. Trimming removed 5 bases from V and 4 bases from J; junction bases left unmatched: 5. CDR3 loop: CASSRLAGPYNEQFF. Written as DNA, the CDR3 is TGTGCCAGTAGTCGACTAGCGGGTCCTTACAATGAGCAGTTCTTC.

The chain is built from TRBV28 and TRBJ2-3, with a tentative D call TRBD1 (6 bases). Germline values: CDR1 MDHEN, CDR2 SYDVKM. The CDR3 covers 14 residues. With 10 bases removed from V and 4 bases from J, the gap between germline ends came to 18 bases. CDR3 nucleotide sequence: TGTGCCACCATAGCCGGGACAAATTCAGATACGCAGTATTTT. Translated, it gives CATIAGTNSDTQYF.

A single count supports this clone. The genes are TRBV9 and TRBJ2-7; possibly TRBD1 for D (7 bases). The V gene's germline CDR1 is SGDLS and CDR2 YYNGEE. With 0 bases removed from V and 3 bases from J, the gap between germline ends came to 10 bases. This CDR3 spans 14 amino acids. CDR3 residues: CASSVGQGGYEQYF. Written as DNA, the CDR3 is TGTGCCAGCAGCGTAGGACAGGGAGGCTACGAGCAGTACTTC.

The rearrangement uses TRBV6-1 and TRBJ1-5; D not certain. There are 13 residues in the CDR3. Germline V gene sequence: CDR1 MNHNS, CDR2 SASEGT. V gave up 3 bases and J gave up 4 bases, with 7 bases separating them. Written as DNA, the CDR3 is TGTGCCAGCAGTGAGGCGGGAAATCAGCCCCAGCATTTT. Amino acid sequence: CASSEAGNQPQHF.

This chain connects TRBV28 to TRBJ2-3; 11 positions match TRBD2. The V segment lost 1 base and the J segment 2 bases; nucleotides outside the gene matches: 5. CDR1 and CDR2 (germline): MDHEN, SYDVKM. CDR3 length equals 17 residues. CDR3 in amino acids: CASSLLLAGGNTDTQYF. DNA of the CDR3: TGTGCCAGCAGTTTATTGCTAGCGGGAGGAAACACAGATACGCAGTATTTT.

The chain links TRBV29-1 to TRBJ1-5; D remains unclear. Trimming left V 4 bases short and J 0 bases short, with 7 bases between. CDR3 size: 13 residues. Germline V CDR1 and CDR2: SQVTM, ANQGSEA. DNA of the CDR3: TGCAGCGTTGTCAGTAATAGCAATCAGCCCCAGCATTTT. This codes for CSVVSNSNQPQHF.

The chain is built from TRBV7-9 and TRBJ2-2; 7 bases are a match to TRBD2. V lost 5 bases and J lost 0; bases outside the gene matches: 3. The CDR3 contains 15 residues. The germline V gene encodes CDR1 SEHNR and CDR2 FQNEAQ (reference sequence). CDR3: CASSPSGANTGELFF. Here the CDR3 DNA reads TGTGCCAGCAGCCCGAGCGGGGCGAACACCGGGGAGCTGTTTTTT.

The count of this clone is one. The chain combines TRBV6-6 with TRBJ2-1; 8 bases are a match to TRBD2. Trimming took 6 bases from V and 8 from J; bases not matched to a gene: 15. Germline V gene lookup returns CDR1 MNHNY and CDR2 SVGAGI (reference sequence). The CDR3 runs 16 residues. In DNA form, the CDR3 reads TGTGCCAGCAGCCCGGGACTAGGTTTCGGCGGCTATGAGCAGTTCTTC. Protein sequence: CASSPGLGFGGYEQFF.

The genes are TRBV28 and TRBJ1-1; D gene uncertain. Germline assignment: CDR1 MDHEN and CDR2 SYDVKM. Trimming cost V 6 bases and J 7 bases, with 12 bases left between them. This CDR3 has 12 residues. CDR3 loop: CASRIPGDEAFF. CDR3 DNA sequence: TGTGCCAGCAGGATCCCCGGTGATGAAGCTTTCTTT.

J is TRBJ2-7 and V is TRBV6-6; 9 nucleotides align to TRBD1. The length of the CDR3 is 14 residues. Germline V lookup: CDR1 MNHNY, CDR2 SVGAGI (reference sequence). With 7 bases clipped from V and 3 bases from J, the junction kept 7 bases outside the gene matches. The CDR3 bases are TGTGCCAGCAACCCGGGACAGGGAAGCTACGAGCAGTACTTC. Translation: CASNPGQGSYEQYF.

DNA for the CDR3: TGTGCCACCATTAATTGGGTGGGAGGGCTAGTTGGCTACACCTTC. Protein sequence: CATINWVGGLVGYTF. The chain recombines TRBV15 with TRBJ1-2; no definite D call. The V gene's germline CDR1 is LNHNV and CDR2 YYDKDF (reference sequence). The length of the CDR3 is 15 residues. V lost 7 bases and J lost 7, with 22 bases in between.

The chain recombines TRBV11-2 with TRBJ2-5, with TRBD1 matching 7 bases. Germline CDR1 is SGHAT and CDR2 is FQNNGV. V lost 8 bases to trimming and J lost 10 bases; unmatched junction nucleotides: 10. The CDR3 has 12 amino acids. CDR3: CASHRGVDDQYF. CDR3 nucleotide sequence: TGTGCCAGCCACAGGGGCGTGGACGACCAGTACTTC.

The chain has TRBV10-3 and TRBJ2-1; 7 bases are shared with TRBD2. The V and J ends lost 2 bases and 8 bases, in that order; junction bases with no gene match: 9. This CDR3 region has 15 residues. CDR1 and CDR2 (germline): ENHRY, SYGVKD. As DNA, the CDR3 is TGTGCCATCAGTGAGAGGGGAGGGTCGCAACATGAGCAGTTCTTC. Amino acid sequence: CAISERGGSQHEQFF.

The J gene is TRBJ2-7, the V gene TRBV5-1; 11 positions agree with TRBD2. Germline V gene data show CDR1 as SGHRS and CDR2 as YFSETQ. The junction had 4 bases not matched to a gene; V was cut back by 4 bases and J by 4 bases. This CDR3 comprises 14 residues. CDR3 sequence: CASSGGLAVYEQYF. The CDR3, as DNA: TGCGCCAGCAGCGGGGGACTAGCGGTTTACGAGCAGTACTTC.

The rearrangement links TRBV4-2 to TRBJ1-1; a weak D match, TRBD1 (5 bases). Looked up from germline, CDR1 is LGHNA and CDR2 is YNFKEQ. CDR3 length: 13 residues. Trimming cost V 1 base and J 7 bases, with 10 bases left between them. The DNA of the CDR3 is TGTGCCAGCAGCCAAGCCCAGGGCGGTGAAGCTTTCTTT. This gives the protein CASSQAQGGEAFF.

Notes on this clone: No DNA is shown, since the ends of the CDR3 on it are uncertain; the CDR3 is the one TCRdb lists. The chain carries TRBV21-1 and TRBJ2-7; the DNA was not used to check the table's D call, TRBD2. TRBV21-1 constitutes a pseudogene. The CDR3 region is 12 residues in length, termini included. CDR3 in amino acids: CPWAGGSYEQYF.

V gene TRBV30 combines with J gene TRBJ1-6; no clear D. The CDR3 consists of 15 residues. The V end lost 0 bases, the J end lost 7 bases, and 13 bases lay between the germline ends. Germline loops: CDR1 GTSNPN, CDR2 SVGIG (reference sequence). CDR3 in amino acids: CAWSVFGGLNSPLHF. The CDR3 DNA reads TGTGCCTGGAGTGTCTTTGGAGGCCTGAATTCACCCCTCCACTTT.

This chain uses TRBV4-1 with TRBJ2-1, with TRBD2 matching over 9 bases. Germline V CDR1 and CDR2: MGHRA, YSYEKL. V dropped 4 bases and J dropped 1; count of bases not matched to a gene: 11. The CDR3 runs to 18 residues. The CDR3 loop is CASSRTLGTSLSYNEQFF. DNA of the CDR3: TGCGCCAGCAGCCGGACACTCGGGACTAGCTTATCCTACAATGAGCAGTTCTTC.

This clone has just a few counts. For the CDR3, the DNA is TGTGCCAGCAGTGCTGGAGGTCAGCCCCAGCATTTT. It is translated as CASSAGGQPQHF. The rearrangement joins TRBV2 to TRBJ1-5; no reliable D call. The CDR3 totals 12 residues. The germline CDR1 and CDR2 sequences are SNHLY and FYNNEI. V shed 4 bases and J shed 6 bases, with 7 bases lying between them.

The rearrangement links TRBV9 to TRBJ2-2; TRBD1 might be the D (6 bases). This CDR3 comprises 14 residues. CDR1 is SGDLS, CDR2 YYNGEE, per germline. Trimming removed 0 bases from V and 7 bases from J, with 10 bases in between. Here the CDR3 reads CASSVEGDIGELFF. The CDR3 DNA reads as TGTGCCAGCAGCGTAGAAGGGGACATCGGGGAGCTGTTTTTT. Looking up the rest from reference TRBV9 and TRBJ2-2 gives the full variable domain: DSGVTQTPKHLITATGQRVTLRCSPRSGDLSVYWYQQSLDQGLQFLIQYYNGEERAKGNILERFSAQQFPDLHSELNLSSLELGDSALYFCASSVEGDIGELFFGEGSRLTVL.

This clone was detected only once. The chain links TRBV5-8 to TRBJ2-7, with 7 bases that match TRBD2. Germline V gives CDR1 SGHTS, CDR2 YDEGEE. The CDR3 extends over 15 amino acids. Unmatched junction bases numbered 3, after V lost 0 bases and J lost 0 bases. DNA for the CDR3: TGTGCCAGCAGCTTGGGGGGGGGACCCTCCTACGAGCAGTACTTC. Translation: CASSLGGGPSYEQYF. The variable domain in full, with the rest retrieved from reference TRBV5-8 and TRBJ2-7, is EAGVTQSPTHLIKTRGQQATLRCSPISGHTSVYWYQQALGLGLQFLLWYDEGEERNRGNFPPRFSGRQFPNYSSELNVNALELEDSALYLCASSLGGGPSYEQYFGPGTRLTVT.

V gene TRBV11-2 combines with J gene TRBJ2-1; D may be TRBD2 (5 bases). There are 12 residues in the CDR3. Germline-derived CDR1 and CDR2 are SGHAT and FQNNGV. Trimming took off 9 bases at V and 4 bases at J, with 10 bases between the two ends. CDR3 sequence reads: CASRGLYNEQFF. In nucleotides, the CDR3 is TGTGCCAGTCGTGGACTGTACAATGAGCAGTTCTTC.